The 25 T cell receptor beta chains below were found in one sample sequenced in a study of T-cell reconstitution after alpha-beta-depleted transplantation in children. Unique molecular identifiers were used in preparing the TCRbeta library. TCRdb reanalysed the PCR reads using MiXCR and keeps one entry per CDR3 protein. The repertoire consists of hundreds of thousands of distinct CDR3 sequences, with about an eighth occurring once and the leading ten covering 0.75% to 0.85%. This sample comprised PBMCs, obtained before TCRalphabeta/CD19-depleted stem cell transplant. Receptors originate from a girl aged 2 to 10 with congenital amegakaryocytic thrombocytopenia, due to receive a stem cell transplant.

This clonotype was observed many times. The V call is TRBV5-1, the J call TRBJ2-7; no reliable D call. CDR1 SGHRS and CDR2 YFSETQ come from the germline V gene. The CDR3 is 16 residues long. The V end was cut by 2 bases, the J end by 4 bases, with 19 bases between. CDR3 sequence: CASSFSGLPALYEQYF. The CDR3 nucleotides read TGCGCCAGCAGCTTCTCGGGCCTCCCAGCGTTGTACGAGCAGTACTTC.

As DNA, the CDR3 is TGCGCCAGCAGCATAGCGGGTCACGTGGATGAGCAGTTCTTC. It yields the protein CASSIAGHVDEQFF. This sequence joins TRBV5-1 and TRBJ2-1; 7 nucleotides match TRBD2. CDR3 length: 14 amino acids. V lost 4 bases, J lost 8 bases, and 9 bases stayed unmatched. Germline V gene sequence: CDR1 SGHRS, CDR2 YFSETQ. Drawing the rest from reference TRBV5-1 and TRBJ2-1, the complete variable domain is KAGVTQTPRYLIKTRGQQVTLSCSPISGHRSVSWYQQTPGQGLQFLFEYFSETQRNKGNFPGRFSGRQFSNSRSEMNVSTLELGDSALYLCASSIAGHVDEQFFGPGTRLTVL.

The sample holds a few counts of this clonotype. CDR3 sequence reads: CASSLQGVDEKLFF. DNA of the CDR3: TGTGCCAGCAGTTTACAGGGTGTGGATGAAAAACTGTTTTTT. V usage is TRBV27 and J usage is TRBJ1-4, with D maybe TRBD1 (5 bases). The germline V and J ends were trimmed by 2 bases and 6 bases, with 10 bases remaining between them. CDR1 and CDR2 from the germline V gene are MNHEY and SMNVEV (reference sequence). The CDR3 length is 14 residues. Using reference TRBV27 and TRBJ1-4 for the parts outside the CDR3, the full variable domain is EAQVTQNPRYLITVTGKKLTVTCSQNMNHEYMSWYRQDPGLGLRQIYYSMNVEVTDKGDVPEGYKVSRKEKRNFPLILESPSPNQTSLYFCASSLQGVDEKLFFGSGTQLSVL.

This clonotype has at least ten counts. The chain is built from TRBV5-1 and TRBJ2-1; TRBD1 agrees at 7 bases. Germline values: CDR1 SGHRS, CDR2 YFSETQ. The V and J ends lost 0 bases and 0 bases, in that order; junction bases with no gene match: 6. This CDR3 spans 17 amino acids. The CDR3 DNA reads TGCGCCAGCAGCTTGGCAGGGGGTACATCCTCCTACAATGAGCAGTTCTTC. As protein: CASSLAGGTSSYNEQFF.

This clonotype was counted many times. The chain carries TRBV5-5 and TRBJ2-1, with D tentatively TRBD1 or TRBD2 (6 bases each). CDR1 is SGHKS and CDR2 is YYEKEE in the germline V gene (reference sequence). The CDR3 runs to 14 residues. Trimming pared 7 bases from V and 8 bases from J, leaving 19 bases between. The CDR3 region has the DNA TGTGCCAGCCACACAGGGACGGGAGTCCATGAGCAGTTCTTC. Translated, it gives CASHTGTGVHEQFF.

The rearrangement links TRBV5-6 to TRBJ2-3; D uncertain. Germline V gene lookup returns CDR1 SGHDT and CDR2 YYEEEE. The CDR3 spans 11 residues. V was cut by 9 bases and J by 6 bases, with 11 bases left in between. CDR3 residues: CAMGARDTQYF. As DNA, the CDR3 is TGTGCCATGGGCGCCCGGGATACGCAGTATTTT.

At least ten counts were recorded for this clonotype. The chain recombines TRBV12-3 or TRBV12-4 with TRBJ1-5; the match to TRBD1 covers 8 bases. The CDR3 is 15 residues long. The ends lost 3 bases at V and 5 bases at J; junction bases unmatched: 6. CDR3 nucleotides: TGTGCCAGCAGTTTTGAGGACAGGGTCGATCAGCCCCAGCATTTT. Amino acid sequence: CASSFEDRVDQPQHF.

The rearrangement uses TRBV20-1 and TRBJ2-7; D remains ambiguous. Germline V lookup: CDR1 DFQATT, CDR2 SNEGSKA (reference sequence). The germline V and J ends were trimmed by 0 bases and 0 bases, with 9 bases remaining between them. This CDR3 has 14 amino acids. DNA for the CDR3: TGCAGTGCTAGAGATCGATACTACTCCTACGAGCAGTACTTC. Translation gives CSARDRYYSYEQYF.

This clonotype was counted ten times or more. V is TRBV13 and J is TRBJ2-3; D tentatively reads TRBD1 or TRBD2 (5 bases each). Trimming took 5 bases from V and 3 from J, leaving 18 bases between them. CDR1 PRHDT and CDR2 FYEKMQ come from the germline V gene (reference sequence). The CDR3 spans 16 residues. The DNA of the CDR3 is TGTGCCAGCAGCCCCCAGGGAGACGGGTTTACAGATACGCAGTATTTT. Its translation is CASSPQGDGFTDTQYF.

This clonotype was detected many times. The chain uses TRBV5-1 and TRBJ2-7, with D tentatively TRBD1 (5 bases). This CDR3 spans 13 amino acids. Germline V gene lookup returns CDR1 SGHRS and CDR2 YFSETQ. The V end was cut by 0 bases, the J end by 5 bases, with 9 bases between. CDR3 amino acids: CASSLAGNHEQYF. The CDR3 DNA reads as TGCGCCAGCAGCTTGGCAGGGAACCACGAGCAGTACTTC. Full variable domain (outside the CDR3, taken from reference TRBV5-1 and TRBJ2-7): KAGVTQTPRYLIKTRGQQVTLSCSPISGHRSVSWYQQTPGQGLQFLFEYFSETQRNKGNFPGRFSGRQFSNSRSEMNVSTLELGDSALYLCASSLAGNHEQYFGPGTRLTVT.

V usage is TRBV12-3 or TRBV12-4 and J usage is TRBJ2-7; no clear D gene. The V end was cut by 3 bases, the J end by 4 bases, with 7 bases between. The CDR3 runs 12 residues. The chain's CDR3 is CASSFNRYEQYF. The CDR3 region has the DNA TGTGCCAGCAGTTTTAACAGATACGAGCAGTACTTC.

J is TRBJ2-3 and V is TRBV12-3 or TRBV12-4; tentatively, D is TRBD1 (6 bases). V lost 7 bases and J lost 2, with 13 bases in between. This CDR3 region has 14 residues. In nucleotides, the CDR3 is TGTGCCAGCACCCTGGGGGCGAACACAGATACGCAGTATTTT. Translation: CASTLGANTDTQYF.

This clonotype was found a few times. The J gene is TRBJ2-7, the V gene TRBV10-2; tentatively, D is TRBD2 (6 bases). Trimming removed 2 bases at V and 0 bases at J, with 8 bases between. CDR1 and CDR2 from the germline V gene are WSHSY and SAAADI. The CDR3 totals 14 residues. The CDR3 DNA follows: TGCGCCAGCAGTGAGACGGGACTCTCCTACGAGCAGTACTTC. As protein: CASSETGLSYEQYF.

This clonotype was recorded many times. The rearrangement links TRBV29-1 to TRBJ2-1, with a tentative D call TRBD2 (5 bases). V was pared by 0 bases and J by 3 bases, with 15 bases between. The CDR3 is made up of 16 amino acids. The V gene's germline CDR1 is SQVTM and CDR2 ANQGSEA. CDR3 in DNA: TGCAGCGTTGAAGATCGGGCGGACTCCTACTACAATGAGCAGTTCTTC. It translates to CSVEDRADSYYNEQFF.

This clonotype came up many times. The chain links TRBV5-1 to TRBJ2-3; TRBD2 matches 14 bases. Germline V gene lookup returns CDR1 SGHRS and CDR2 YFSETQ. The CDR3 extends over 17 amino acids. V was clipped by 4 bases and J by 4 bases; unmatched bases: 8. CDR3 DNA sequence: TGCGCCAGCAGCCGAACCGGACTAGCGGGAGGTGCAGATACGCAGTATTTT. It yields the protein CASSRTGLAGGADTQYF.

This clonotype was observed many times. The genes are TRBV20-1 and TRBJ2-3, with TRBD2 matching 8 bases. The CDR3 covers 16 residues. Looked up from germline, CDR1 is DFQATT and CDR2 is SNEGSKA (reference sequence). Unmatched junction bases numbered 13, after V lost 4 bases and J lost 4 bases. The CDR3 is CSANLRLAGWADTQYF. CDR3 nucleotides: TGCAGTGCTAACCTGAGGTTAGCGGGATGGGCAGATACGCAGTATTTT.

This clonotype was seen only a few times. The chain is built from TRBV5-1 and TRBJ2-7; D unresolved. V dropped 5 bases and J dropped 0 bases, with 12 bases sitting between them. The germline V gene encodes CDR1 SGHRS and CDR2 YFSETQ. The CDR3 loop spans 14 amino acids. CDR3 amino acids: CASRMSPSSYEQYF. CDR3 DNA: TGCGCCAGCAGGATGAGTCCGAGCTCCTACGAGCAGTACTTC.

In the case of this clonotype: This may arise from a read error, as a much more abundant clone is one base away. J is TRBJ2-5 and V is TRBV29-1; D is unresolved. This CDR3 contains 13 residues. CDR1 is SQVTM and CDR2 is ANQGSEA in the germline V gene. The CDR3 loop reads CGVRPYLTETQYF. In DNA form, the CDR3 reads TGCGGCGTCCGGCCCTATCTTACGGAGACCCAGTACTTC.

This clonotype was recorded only once. A much larger clone differs by one base, so this may be a read error. The genes are TRBV5-1 and TRBJ1-6; no firm D call. Per the germline V gene, CDR1 is SGHRS and CDR2 is YFSETQ. The CDR3 length is 14 residues. V lost 5 bases and J lost 5, with 11 bases in between. Written as DNA, the CDR3 is TGCGCCAGCAGGAATTGCTTTGATAATTCACCCCTCCACTTT. Translated: CASRNCFDNSPLHF.

This clonotype was found a few times. V is TRBV15 and J is TRBJ1-1; D call uncertain. V was shortened by 2 bases and J by 0 bases, with 4 bases between the two germline ends. CDR1 is LNHNV and CDR2 is YYDKDF in the germline V gene (reference sequence). The CDR3 sequence is 13 residues long. CDR3 sequence: CATSRRMNTEAFF. CDR3 coding DNA: TGTGCCACCAGCAGAAGAATGAACACTGAAGCTTTCTTT. The variable domain in full, completed from reference TRBV15 and TRBJ1-1, reads DAMVIQNPRYQVTQFGKPVTLSCSQTLNHNVMYWYQQKSSQAPKLLFHYYDKDFNNEADTPDNFQSRRPNTSFCFLDIRSPGLGDTAMYLCATSRRMNTEAFFGQGTRLTVV.

This clonotype was observed once. In DNA, the CDR3 is TGCAGTGCTAGTGGGGGACAGGGTCAGCCCCAGCATTTT. Protein product: CSASGGQGQPQHF. This sequence joins TRBV20-1 and TRBJ1-5; 9 bases are a match to TRBD1. Trimming cost V 3 bases and J 6 bases; bases outside gene matches: 3. This CDR3 region has 13 residues. Germline V gene sequence: CDR1 DFQATT, CDR2 SNEGSKA (reference sequence).

CDR3 residues: CASRSASGPRGTQYF. CDR3 nucleotides: TGTGCCAGCAGGTCCGCTAGCGGCCCGCGGGGTACGCAGTATTTT. V usage is TRBV5-5 and J usage is TRBJ2-3; 7 bases are a match to TRBD2. CDR3 length: 15 residues. Germline assignment: CDR1 SGHKS and CDR2 YYEKEE (reference sequence). The trim removed 5 bases at V and 8 bases at J, leaving 14 bases unmatched.

In its sample, this clonotype was seen many times. The chain employs TRBV7-9 and TRBJ2-7; no reliable D call. Between the trimmed V and J ends, which lost 4 bases and 3 bases, there was a span of 7 bases. CDR1 SEHNR and CDR2 FQNEAQ come from the germline V gene (reference sequence). The CDR3 has 12 amino acids. In DNA, the CDR3 is TGTGCCAGCAGCTCGTTGAACTACGAGCAGTACTTC. It translates to CASSSLNYEQYF.

This clonotype was recorded a few times. The rearrangement joins TRBV15 to TRBJ2-2; D perhaps matches TRBD1 (5 bases). Trimming took 1 base from V and 7 from J, leaving 13 bases between them. The length of the CDR3 is 15 residues. Looked up from germline, CDR1 is LNHNV and CDR2 is YYDKDF (reference sequence). The CDR3 sequence is CATSRVPGWNGELFF. In DNA form, the CDR3 reads TGTGCCACCAGCAGAGTACCAGGGTGGAACGGGGAGCTGTTTTTT.

The V and J genes are TRBV29-1 and TRBJ2-5; no firm D call. The CDR3 is made up of 14 amino acids. Trimming removed 6 bases at V and 5 bases at J, with 19 bases between. CDR1 and CDR2 (germline): SQVTM, ANQGSEA. DNA of the CDR3: TGCAGCGTCCATCTTCCTAGATTGATGGAGACCCAGTACTTC. It yields the protein CSVHLPRLMETQYF.